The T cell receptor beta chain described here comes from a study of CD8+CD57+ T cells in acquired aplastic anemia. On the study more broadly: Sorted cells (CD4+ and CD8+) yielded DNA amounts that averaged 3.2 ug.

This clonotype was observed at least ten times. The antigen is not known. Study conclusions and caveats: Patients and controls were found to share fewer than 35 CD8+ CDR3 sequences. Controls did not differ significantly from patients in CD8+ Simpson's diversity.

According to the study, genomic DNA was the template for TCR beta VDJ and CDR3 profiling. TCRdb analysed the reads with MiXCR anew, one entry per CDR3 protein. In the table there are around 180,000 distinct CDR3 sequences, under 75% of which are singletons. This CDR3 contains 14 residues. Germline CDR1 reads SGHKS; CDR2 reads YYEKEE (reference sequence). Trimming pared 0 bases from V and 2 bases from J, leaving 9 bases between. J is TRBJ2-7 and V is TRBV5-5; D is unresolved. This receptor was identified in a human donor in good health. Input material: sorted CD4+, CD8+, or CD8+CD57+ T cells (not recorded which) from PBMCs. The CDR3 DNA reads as TGTGCCAGCAGCTTGGGCGCAGCCACCTACGAGCAGTACTTC. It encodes CASSLGAATYEQYF.